What follows describes a single TCR beta chain. Sequencing was performed with immunoSEQ multiplex PCR; in TCRdb, only in-frame clones are kept and a portion is missing. The sample shows roughly 84,000 clones, 80% of them seen only once. The data are from a study of blood T cell repertoires in COVID-19. Germline V gives CDR1 SQVTM, CDR2 ANQGSEA. V lost 7 bases, J lost 9 bases, and 19 bases lay in between. The CDR3 length is 13 residues. J is TRBJ2-1 and V is TRBV29-1; possibly TRBD2 for D (6 bases). This receptor was identified in a middle-aged woman with active or convalescent COVID-19. Material for sequencing was peripheral blood. CDR3 in amino acids: CSGAQGGSGEQFF. CDR3 DNA: TGCAGCGGGGCGCAGGGAGGTAGCGGTGAGCAGTTCTTC.